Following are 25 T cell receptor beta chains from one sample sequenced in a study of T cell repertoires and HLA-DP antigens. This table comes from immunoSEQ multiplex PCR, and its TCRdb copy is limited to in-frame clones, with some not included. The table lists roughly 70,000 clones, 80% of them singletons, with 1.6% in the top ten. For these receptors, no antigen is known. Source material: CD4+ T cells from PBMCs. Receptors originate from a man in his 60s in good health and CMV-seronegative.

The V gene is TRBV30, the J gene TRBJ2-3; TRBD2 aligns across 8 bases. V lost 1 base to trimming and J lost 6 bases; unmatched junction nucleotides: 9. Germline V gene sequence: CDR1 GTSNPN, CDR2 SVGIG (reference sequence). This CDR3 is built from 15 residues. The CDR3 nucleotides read TGTGCCTGGAGTGGACTAGCGAGATCGGGGGATACGCAGTATTTT. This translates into CAWSGLARSGDTQYF.

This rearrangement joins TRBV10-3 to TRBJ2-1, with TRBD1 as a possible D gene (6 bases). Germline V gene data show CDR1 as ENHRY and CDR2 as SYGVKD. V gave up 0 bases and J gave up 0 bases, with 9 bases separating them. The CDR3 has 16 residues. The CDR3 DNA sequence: TGTGCCATCAGTGAGTCAACAGGGAGCTCCTACAATGAGCAGTTCTTC. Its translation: CAISESTGSSYNEQFF.

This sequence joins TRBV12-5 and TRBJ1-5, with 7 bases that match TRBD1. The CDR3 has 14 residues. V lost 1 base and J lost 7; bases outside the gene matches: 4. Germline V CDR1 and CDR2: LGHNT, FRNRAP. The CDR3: CASGLGRGGQPQHF. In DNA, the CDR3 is TGTGCTAGTGGTTTGGGCAGGGGGGGACAGCCCCAGCATTTT.

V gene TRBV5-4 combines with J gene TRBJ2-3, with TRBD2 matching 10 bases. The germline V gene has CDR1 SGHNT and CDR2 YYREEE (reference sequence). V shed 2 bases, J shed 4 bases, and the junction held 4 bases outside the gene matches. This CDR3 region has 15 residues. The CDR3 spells CASSLTSGVADTQYF. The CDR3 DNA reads TGTGCCAGCAGCTTAACTAGCGGGGTGGCAGATACGCAGTATTTT.

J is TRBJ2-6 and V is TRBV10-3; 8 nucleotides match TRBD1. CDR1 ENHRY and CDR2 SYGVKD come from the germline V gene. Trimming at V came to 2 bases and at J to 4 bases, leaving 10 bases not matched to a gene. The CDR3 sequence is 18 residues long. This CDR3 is CAISEQAGGSVGANVLTF. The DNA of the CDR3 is TGTGCCATCAGTGAGCAGGCAGGGGGCAGTGTAGGGGCCAACGTCCTGACTTTC.

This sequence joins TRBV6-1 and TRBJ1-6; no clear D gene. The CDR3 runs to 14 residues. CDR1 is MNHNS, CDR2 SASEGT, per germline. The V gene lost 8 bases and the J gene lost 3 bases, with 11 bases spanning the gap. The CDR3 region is CASGVANYNSPLHF. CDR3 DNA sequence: TGTGCCAGCGGTGTCGCGAACTATAATTCACCCCTCCACTTT.

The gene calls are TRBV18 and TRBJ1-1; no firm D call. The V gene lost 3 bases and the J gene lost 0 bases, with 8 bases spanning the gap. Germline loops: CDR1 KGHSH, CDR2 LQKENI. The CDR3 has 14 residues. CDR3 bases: TGTGCCAGCTCACCCGCCGTGGTGAACACTGAAGCTTTCTTT. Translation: CASSPAVVNTEAFF. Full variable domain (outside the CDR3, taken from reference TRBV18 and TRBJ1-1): NAGVMQNPRHLVRRRGQEARLRCSPMKGHSHVYWYRQLPEEGLKFMVYLQKENIIDESGMPKERFSAEFPKEGPSILRIQQVVRGDSAAYFCASSPAVVNTEAFFGQGTRLTVV.

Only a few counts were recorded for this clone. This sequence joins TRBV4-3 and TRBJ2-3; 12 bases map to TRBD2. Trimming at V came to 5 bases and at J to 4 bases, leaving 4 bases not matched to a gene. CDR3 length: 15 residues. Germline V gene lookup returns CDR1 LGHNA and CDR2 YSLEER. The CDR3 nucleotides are TGCGCCAGCAGCGCAGCTAGCGGGGGGGCAGATACGCAGTATTTT. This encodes CASSAASGGADTQYF.

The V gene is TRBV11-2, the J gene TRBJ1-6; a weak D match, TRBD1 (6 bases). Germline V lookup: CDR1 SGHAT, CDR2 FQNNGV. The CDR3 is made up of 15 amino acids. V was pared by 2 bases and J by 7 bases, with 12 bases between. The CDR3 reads CASSLLGQTNSPLHF. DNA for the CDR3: TGTGCCAGCAGCTTACTCGGACAGACGAATTCACCCCTCCACTTT.

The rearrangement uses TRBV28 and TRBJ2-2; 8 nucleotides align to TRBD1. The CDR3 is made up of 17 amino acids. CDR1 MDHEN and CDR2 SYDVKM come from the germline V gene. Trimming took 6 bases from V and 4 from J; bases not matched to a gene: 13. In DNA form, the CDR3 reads TGTGCCAGCAGGGCCCCTCAGGGGGCCTTGGGCACCGGGGAGCTGTTTTTT. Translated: CASRAPQGALGTGELFF.

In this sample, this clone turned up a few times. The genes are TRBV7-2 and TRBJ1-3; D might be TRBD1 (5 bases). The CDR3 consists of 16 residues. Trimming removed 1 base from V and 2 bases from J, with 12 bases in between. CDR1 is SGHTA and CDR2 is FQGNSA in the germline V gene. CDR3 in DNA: TGTGCCAGCAGCTTAGGGGGCAGTGGGACTGGAAACACCATATATTTT. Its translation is CASSLGGSGTGNTIYF.

For the CDR3, the DNA is TGTGCCAGCAATGTAGGGGCAGGGGGCGGCGAGCAGTACTTC. This translates into CASNVGAGGGEQYF. V usage is TRBV6-1 and J usage is TRBJ2-7, with 8 bases fitting TRBD1. The CDR3 is 14 amino acids. After removal of 7 bases from V and 6 bases from J, the junction contained 11 bases not matched to a gene. Germline V gene sequence: CDR1 MNHNS, CDR2 SASEGT.

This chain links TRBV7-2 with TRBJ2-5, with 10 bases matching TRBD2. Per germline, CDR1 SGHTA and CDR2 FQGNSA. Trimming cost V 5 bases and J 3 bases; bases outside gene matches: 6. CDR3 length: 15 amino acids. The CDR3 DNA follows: TGTGCCAGCAGCCGAACTAGCGGGACCGAAGAGACCCAGTACTTC. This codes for CASSRTSGTEETQYF.

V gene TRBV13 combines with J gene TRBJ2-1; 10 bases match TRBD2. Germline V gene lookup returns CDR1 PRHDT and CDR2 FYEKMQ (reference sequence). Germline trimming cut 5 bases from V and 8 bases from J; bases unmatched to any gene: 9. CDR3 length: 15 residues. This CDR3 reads CASSPWTSGTHEQFF. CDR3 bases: TGTGCCAGCAGCCCCTGGACTAGCGGAACCCATGAGCAGTTCTTC.

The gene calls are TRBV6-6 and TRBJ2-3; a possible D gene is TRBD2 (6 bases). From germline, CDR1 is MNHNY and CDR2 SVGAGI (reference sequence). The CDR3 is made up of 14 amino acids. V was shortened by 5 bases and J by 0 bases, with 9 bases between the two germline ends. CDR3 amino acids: CASSKGTSTDTQYF. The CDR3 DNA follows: TGTGCCAGCAGTAAGGGGACTAGCACAGATACGCAGTATTTT.

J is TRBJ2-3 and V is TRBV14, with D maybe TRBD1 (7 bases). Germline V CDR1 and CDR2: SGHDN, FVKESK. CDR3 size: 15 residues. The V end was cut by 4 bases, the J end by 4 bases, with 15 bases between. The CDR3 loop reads CASSRNRGGADTQYF. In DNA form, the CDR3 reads TGTGCCAGCAGCCGGAACAGGGGAGGAGCAGATACGCAGTATTTT.

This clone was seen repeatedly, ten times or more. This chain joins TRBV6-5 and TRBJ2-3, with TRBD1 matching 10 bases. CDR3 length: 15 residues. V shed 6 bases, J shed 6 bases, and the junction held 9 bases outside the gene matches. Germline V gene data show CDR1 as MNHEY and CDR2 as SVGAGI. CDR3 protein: CASRRQGAGLDTQYF. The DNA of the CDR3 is TGTGCCAGCAGGCGACAGGGGGCCGGGTTGGATACGCAGTATTTT.

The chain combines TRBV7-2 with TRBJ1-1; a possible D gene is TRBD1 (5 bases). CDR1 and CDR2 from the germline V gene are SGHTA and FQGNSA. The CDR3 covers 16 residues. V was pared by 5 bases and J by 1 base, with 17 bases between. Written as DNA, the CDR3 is TGTGCCAGCAGCCCCGAGATGGGACGGGCGAACACTGAAGCTTTCTTT. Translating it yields CASSPEMGRANTEAFF.

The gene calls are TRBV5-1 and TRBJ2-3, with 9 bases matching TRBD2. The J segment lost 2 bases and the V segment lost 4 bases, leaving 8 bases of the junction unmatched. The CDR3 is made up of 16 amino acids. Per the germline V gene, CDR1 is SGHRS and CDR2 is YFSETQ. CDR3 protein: CASSRMSSGNTDTQYF. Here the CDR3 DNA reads TGCGCCAGCAGCCGCATGTCTAGCGGGAACACAGATACGCAGTATTTT.

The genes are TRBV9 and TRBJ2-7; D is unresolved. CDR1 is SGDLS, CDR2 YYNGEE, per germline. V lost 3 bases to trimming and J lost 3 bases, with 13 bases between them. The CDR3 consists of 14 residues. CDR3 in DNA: TGTGCCAGCAGCGGTGGTTGGGCTGACTACGAGCAGTACTTC. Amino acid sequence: CASSGGWADYEQYF.

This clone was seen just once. The CDR3 DNA reads as TGCGCCAGCAGCCAGGGGGACAGGCTGGATCGTGAAAAACTGTTTTTT. As protein: CASSQGDRLDREKLFF. This chain joins TRBV4-1 and TRBJ1-4, with 8 bases aligning to TRBD1. The CDR3 length is 16 residues. Germline values: CDR1 MGHRA, CDR2 YSYEKL. The junction had 10 bases not matched to a gene; V was cut back by 3 bases and J by 7 bases.

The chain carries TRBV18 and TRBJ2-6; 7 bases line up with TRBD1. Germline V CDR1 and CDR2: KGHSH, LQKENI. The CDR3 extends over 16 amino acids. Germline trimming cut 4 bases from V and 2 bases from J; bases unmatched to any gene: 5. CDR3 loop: CASSLDRVAGANVLTF. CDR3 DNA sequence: TGTGCCAGCTCACTCGACAGGGTAGCTGGGGCCAACGTCCTGACTTTC. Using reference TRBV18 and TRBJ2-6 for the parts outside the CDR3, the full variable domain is NAGVMQNPRHLVRRRGQEARLRCSPMKGHSHVYWYRQLPEEGLKFMVYLQKENIIDESGMPKERFSAEFPKEGPSILRIQQVVRGDSAAYFCASSLDRVAGANVLTFGAGSRLTVL.

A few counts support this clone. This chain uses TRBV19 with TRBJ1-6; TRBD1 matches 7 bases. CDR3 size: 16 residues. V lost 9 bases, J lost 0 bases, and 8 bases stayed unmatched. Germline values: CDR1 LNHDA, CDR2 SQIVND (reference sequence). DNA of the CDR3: TGTGCCAGCGGGACAGTTCCAAGCTCCTATAATTCACCCCTCCACTTT. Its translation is CASGTVPSSYNSPLHF.

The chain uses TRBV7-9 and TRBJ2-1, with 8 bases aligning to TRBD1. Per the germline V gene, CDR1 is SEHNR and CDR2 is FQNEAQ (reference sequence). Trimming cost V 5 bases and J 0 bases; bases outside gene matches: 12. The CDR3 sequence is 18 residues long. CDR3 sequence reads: CASSGRDRTPSSYNEQFF. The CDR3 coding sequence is TGTGCCAGCAGCGGCCGGGACAGGACTCCCAGCTCCTACAATGAGCAGTTCTTC.

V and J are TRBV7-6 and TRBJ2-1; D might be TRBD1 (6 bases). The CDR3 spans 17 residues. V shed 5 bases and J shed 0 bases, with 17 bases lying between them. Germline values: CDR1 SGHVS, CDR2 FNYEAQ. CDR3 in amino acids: CASSQTGAAYSYNEQFF. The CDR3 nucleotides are TGTGCCAGCAGCCAGACAGGAGCGGCCTACTCCTACAATGAGCAGTTCTTC.